This T cell receptor beta chain was sequenced in a study of beta chain features in type 1 diabetes. The V gene lost 6 bases and the J gene lost 8 bases, with 16 bases spanning the gap. CDR1 is MDHEN, CDR2 SYDVKM, per germline. This CDR3 comprises 14 residues. Study-level results: It was among patients, rather than healthy donors, that naive, central memory and Treg TCRB repertoires appeared more similar. PCR, the amplification step, might favor shorter templates, equally in patients and controls. Type 1 diabetes patients had moderately but significantly shorter TCRB CDR3s in all four CD4+ subsets.

All of the isolated RNA was reverse transcribed, so expressed TCRB transcripts were sequenced. For naive, central memory and regulatory T cell samples, reads averaged around 3.8 million. TCRdb's table, derived via immunoSEQ multiplex PCR, lists solely in-frame clones and lacks some. The profile shows more than 120,000 clones, approximately 13% of them singletons. Sorted populations all exceeded 95% purity. As regards this clone: Its target is unknown.

The sequenced sample consisted of central memory CD4+ T cells from blood. The TCR originated in a man aged 18 to 35 with type 1 diabetes. This chain links TRBV28 with TRBJ1-4; D is perhaps TRBD1 (5 bases). Here the CDR3 DNA reads TGTGCCAGCAGCCCGGGGGGTAGGGAGGAAAAACTGTTTTTT. This translates into CASSPGGREEKLFF.